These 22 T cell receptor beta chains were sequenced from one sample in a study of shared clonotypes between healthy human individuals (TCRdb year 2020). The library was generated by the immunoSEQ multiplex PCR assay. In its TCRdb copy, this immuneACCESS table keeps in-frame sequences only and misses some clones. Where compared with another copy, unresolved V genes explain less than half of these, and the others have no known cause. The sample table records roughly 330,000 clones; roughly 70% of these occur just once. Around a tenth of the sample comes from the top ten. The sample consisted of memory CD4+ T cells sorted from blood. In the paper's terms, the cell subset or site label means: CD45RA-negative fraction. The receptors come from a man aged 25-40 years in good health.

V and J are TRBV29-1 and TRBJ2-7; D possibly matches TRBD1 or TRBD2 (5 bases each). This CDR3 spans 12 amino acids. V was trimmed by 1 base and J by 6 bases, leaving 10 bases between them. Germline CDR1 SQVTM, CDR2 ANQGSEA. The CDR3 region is CSVEGPGAEQYF. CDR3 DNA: TGCAGCGTTGAAGGACCCGGGGCCGAGCAGTACTTC.

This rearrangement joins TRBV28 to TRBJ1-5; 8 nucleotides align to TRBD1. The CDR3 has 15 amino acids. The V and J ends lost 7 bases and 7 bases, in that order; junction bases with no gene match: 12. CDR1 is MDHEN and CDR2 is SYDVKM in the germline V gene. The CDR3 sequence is CASTGNTGGGQPQHF. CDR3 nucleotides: TGTGCCAGCACCGGCAACACAGGGGGAGGACAGCCCCAGCATTTT.

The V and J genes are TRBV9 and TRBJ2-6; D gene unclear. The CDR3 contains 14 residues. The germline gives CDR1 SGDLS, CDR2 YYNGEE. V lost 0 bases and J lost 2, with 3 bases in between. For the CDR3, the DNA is TGTGCCAGCAGCGTAGAGGCTGGGGCCAACGTCCTGACTTTC. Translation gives CASSVEAGANVLTF.

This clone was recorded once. In DNA form, the CDR3 reads TGTGCCAGCAGCCTTAGGACAGGGGGTGATCAGCCCCAGCATTTT. It translates to CASSLRTGGDQPQHF. This chain connects TRBV5-5 to TRBJ1-5, with 10 bases identical to TRBD1. V trimming: 4 bases; J trimming: 5 bases; junction bases outside the gene matches: 6. The CDR3 contains 15 residues. Germline assignment: CDR1 SGHKS and CDR2 YYEKEE (reference sequence).

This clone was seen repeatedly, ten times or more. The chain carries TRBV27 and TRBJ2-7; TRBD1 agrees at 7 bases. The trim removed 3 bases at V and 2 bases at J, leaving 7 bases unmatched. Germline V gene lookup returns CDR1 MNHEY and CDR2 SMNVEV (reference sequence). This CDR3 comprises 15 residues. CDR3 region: CASSFIGTATYEQYF. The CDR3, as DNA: TGTGCCAGCAGTTTCATAGGGACAGCGACCTACGAGCAGTACTTC.

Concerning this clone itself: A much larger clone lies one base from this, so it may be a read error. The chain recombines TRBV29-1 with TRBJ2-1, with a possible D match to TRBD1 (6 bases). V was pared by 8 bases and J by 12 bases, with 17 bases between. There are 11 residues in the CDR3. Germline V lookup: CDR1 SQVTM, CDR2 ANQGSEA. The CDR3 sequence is CSITTGLAQFF. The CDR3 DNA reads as TGCAGCATCACCACAGGGTTGGCGCAGTTCTTC.

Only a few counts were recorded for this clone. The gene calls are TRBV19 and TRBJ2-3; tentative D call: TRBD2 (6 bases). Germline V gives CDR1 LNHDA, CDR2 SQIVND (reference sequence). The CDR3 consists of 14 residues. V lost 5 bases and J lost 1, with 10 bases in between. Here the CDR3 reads CASSLVAGTDTQYF. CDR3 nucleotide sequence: TGTGCCAGTAGTTTGGTAGCGGGCACAGATACGCAGTATTTT.

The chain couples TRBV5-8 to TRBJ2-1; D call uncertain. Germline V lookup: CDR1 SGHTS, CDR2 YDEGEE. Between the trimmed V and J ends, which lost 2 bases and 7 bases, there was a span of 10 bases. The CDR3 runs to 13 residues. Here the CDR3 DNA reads TGTGCCAGCAGCTTAAGGTTGCTTAATGAGCAGTTCTTC. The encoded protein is CASSLRLLNEQFF.

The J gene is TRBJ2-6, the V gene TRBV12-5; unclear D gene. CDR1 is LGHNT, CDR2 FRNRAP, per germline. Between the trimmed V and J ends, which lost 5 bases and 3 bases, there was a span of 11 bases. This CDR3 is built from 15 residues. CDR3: CASGPRVVGANVLTF. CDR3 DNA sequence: TGTGCTAGTGGTCCAAGAGTCGTTGGGGCCAACGTCCTGACTTTC.

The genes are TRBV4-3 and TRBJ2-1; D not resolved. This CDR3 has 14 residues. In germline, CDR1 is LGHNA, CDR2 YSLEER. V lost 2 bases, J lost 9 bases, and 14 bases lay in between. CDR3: CASSQTPLYGEQFF. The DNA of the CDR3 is TGCGCCAGCAGCCAAACCCCCCTTTACGGTGAGCAGTTCTTC.

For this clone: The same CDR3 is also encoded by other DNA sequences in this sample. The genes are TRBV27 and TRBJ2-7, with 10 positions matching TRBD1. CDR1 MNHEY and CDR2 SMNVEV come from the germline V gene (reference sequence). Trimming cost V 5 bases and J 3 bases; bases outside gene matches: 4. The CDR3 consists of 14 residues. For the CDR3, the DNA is TGTGCCAGCAGTCCGGGACAGGGGCTCTACGAGCAGTACTTC. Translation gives CASSPGQGLYEQYF.

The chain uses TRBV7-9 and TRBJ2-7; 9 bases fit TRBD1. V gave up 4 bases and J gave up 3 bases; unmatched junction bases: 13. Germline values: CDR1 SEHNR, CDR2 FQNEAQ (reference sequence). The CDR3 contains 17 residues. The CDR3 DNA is TGTGCCAGCAGCTCACTTCAAACAGGGGGCCTCCTCTACGAGCAGTACTTC. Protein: CASSSLQTGGLLYEQYF.

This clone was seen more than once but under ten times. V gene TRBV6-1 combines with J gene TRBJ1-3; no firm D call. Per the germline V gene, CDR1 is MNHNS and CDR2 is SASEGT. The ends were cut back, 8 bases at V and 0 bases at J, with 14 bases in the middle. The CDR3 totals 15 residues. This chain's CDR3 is CASRPGMNSGNTIYF. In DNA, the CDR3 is TGTGCCAGCCGGCCGGGGATGAACTCTGGAAACACCATATATTTT.

The CDR3 spells CASRPPGDRVTGELFF. The CDR3 nucleotides read TGTGCCAGCAGACCCCCTGGGGACAGGGTCACCGGGGAGCTGTTTTTT. This rearrangement joins TRBV11-2 to TRBJ2-2, with 9 bases matching TRBD1. The CDR3 is made up of 16 amino acids. The germline CDR1 and CDR2 sequences are SGHAT and FQNNGV. The V segment lost 6 bases and the J segment 4 bases; nucleotides outside the gene matches: 9.

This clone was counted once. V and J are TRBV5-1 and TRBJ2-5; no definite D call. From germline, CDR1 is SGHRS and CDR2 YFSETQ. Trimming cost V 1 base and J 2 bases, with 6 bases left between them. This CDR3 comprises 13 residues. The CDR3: CASSLISQETQYF. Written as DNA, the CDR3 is TGCGCCAGCAGCTTGATCAGTCAAGAGACCCAGTACTTC.

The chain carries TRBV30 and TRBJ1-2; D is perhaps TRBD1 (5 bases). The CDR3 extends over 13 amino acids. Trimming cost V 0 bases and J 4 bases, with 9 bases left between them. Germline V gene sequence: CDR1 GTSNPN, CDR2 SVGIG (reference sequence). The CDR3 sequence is CAWSVPGTYGYTF. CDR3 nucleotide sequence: TGTGCCTGGAGTGTACCTGGGACCTATGGCTACACCTTC.

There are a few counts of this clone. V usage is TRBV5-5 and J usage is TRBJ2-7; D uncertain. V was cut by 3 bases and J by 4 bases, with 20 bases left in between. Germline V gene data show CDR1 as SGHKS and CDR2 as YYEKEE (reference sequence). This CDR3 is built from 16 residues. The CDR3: CASSSSPQTSLYEQYF. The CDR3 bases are TGTGCCAGCAGCTCATCTCCCCAAACAAGCCTGTACGAGCAGTACTTC.

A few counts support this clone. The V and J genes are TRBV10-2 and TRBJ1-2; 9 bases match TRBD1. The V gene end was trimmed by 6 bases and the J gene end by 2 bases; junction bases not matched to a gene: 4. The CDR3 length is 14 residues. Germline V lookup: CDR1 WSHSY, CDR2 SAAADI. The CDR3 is CASRAGTGNYGYTF. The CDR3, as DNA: TGCGCCAGCAGAGCCGGGACAGGGAACTATGGCTACACCTTC.

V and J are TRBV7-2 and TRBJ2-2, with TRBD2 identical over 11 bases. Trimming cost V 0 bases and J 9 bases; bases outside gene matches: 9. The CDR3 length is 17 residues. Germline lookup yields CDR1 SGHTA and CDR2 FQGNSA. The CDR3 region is CASSLAKGTSGTRELFF. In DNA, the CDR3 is TGTGCCAGCAGCTTAGCGAAAGGGACTAGCGGAACCCGGGAGCTGTTTTTT.

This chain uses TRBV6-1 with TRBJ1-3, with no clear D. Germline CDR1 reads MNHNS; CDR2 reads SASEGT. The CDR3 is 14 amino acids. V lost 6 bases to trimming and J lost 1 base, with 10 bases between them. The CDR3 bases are TGTGCCAGCAGCCGAACAAGATCTGGAAACACCATATATTTT. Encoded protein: CASSRTRSGNTIYF.

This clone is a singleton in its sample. CDR3 coding DNA: TGTGCCAGCTGCCGCACCCTGACTACCTTTCGCGGGGGCTACACCTTC. Its translation: CASCRTLTTFRGGYTF. The chain employs TRBV27 and TRBJ1-2; D is unclear. The CDR3 length is 16 residues. Germline loops: CDR1 MNHEY, CDR2 SMNVEV (reference sequence). The germline V and J ends were trimmed by 8 bases and 8 bases, with 27 bases remaining between them.

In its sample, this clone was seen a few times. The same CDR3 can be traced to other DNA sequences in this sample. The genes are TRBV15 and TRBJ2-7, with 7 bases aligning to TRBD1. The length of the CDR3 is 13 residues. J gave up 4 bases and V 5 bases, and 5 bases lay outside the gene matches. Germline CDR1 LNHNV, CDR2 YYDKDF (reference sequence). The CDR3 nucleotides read TGTGCCACCAGCCGGGACAGATCTTACGAGCAGTACTTC. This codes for CATSRDRSYEQYF.